These 7 T cell receptor beta chains originate from one sample sequenced in a study of blood T cell repertoires in COVID-19. Here immunoSEQ multiplex PCR was the method, and the copy in TCRdb shows in-frame clones only, minus some. The sample shows about 670,000 clones, 85% to 90% of them seen only once. Sample: peripheral blood. The receptors here all came from a woman younger than 30 with acute or convalescent COVID-19.

The chain links TRBV29-1 to TRBJ1-5; D unresolved. Trimming took 2 bases from V and 4 from J, leaving 6 bases between them. The CDR3 loop spans 12 amino acids. Looked up from germline, CDR1 is SQVTM and CDR2 is ANQGSEA. The CDR3 sequence is CSVEHGNQPQHF. The CDR3 nucleotides read TGCAGCGTTGAACACGGGAATCAGCCCCAGCATTTT.

The chain employs TRBV6-5 and TRBJ1-2, with D unclear. V was clipped by 7 bases and J by 2 bases, with 14 bases between them. The germline V gene has CDR1 MNHEY and CDR2 SVGAGI. The CDR3 sequence is 14 residues long. CDR3 in amino acids: CASISTGVNYGYTF. The CDR3 DNA follows: TGTGCCAGCATTTCAACCGGGGTGAACTATGGCTACACCTTC.

This CDR3 reads CASTIAGGSDTQYF. CDR3 nucleotide sequence: TGCGCCAGCACCATAGCGGGGGGATCAGATACGCAGTATTTT. The J gene is TRBJ2-3, the V gene TRBV5-1; TRBD2 agrees at 10 bases. The CDR3 is 14 residues long. Germline values: CDR1 SGHRS, CDR2 YFSETQ. V was pared by 6 bases and J by 4 bases, with 5 bases of the junction left unmatched.

V gene TRBV28 combines with J gene TRBJ2-7, with D possibly TRBD2 on 5 matching bases. CDR3 size: 15 residues. Germline V gives CDR1 MDHEN, CDR2 SYDVKM. The V gene lost 4 bases and the J gene lost 3 bases, with 16 bases spanning the gap. The CDR3 spells CASSYPGSNLYEQYF. CDR3 DNA sequence: TGTGCCAGCAGTTATCCGGGATCAAACCTCTACGAGCAGTACTTC.

The table lists this clone with a few counts. V gene TRBV5-8 combines with J gene TRBJ1-1; D possibly corresponds to TRBD1 (5 bases). The CDR3 covers 13 residues. V was shortened by 7 bases and J by 2 bases, with 12 bases between the two germline ends. Germline V gene data show CDR1 as SGHTS and CDR2 as YDEGEE. The CDR3, as DNA: TGTGCCAGCGGTAGACAGATAAACACTGAAGCTTTCTTT. Translating it yields CASGRQINTEAFF.

This clone showed up many times. The gene calls are TRBV25-1 and TRBJ1-2, with no clear D. The V gene lost 3 bases and the J gene lost 5 bases, with 4 bases spanning the gap. This CDR3 is built from 11 residues. Germline CDR1 is MGHDK and CDR2 is SYGVNS. The CDR3 reads CASSDGYGYTF. The CDR3 DNA is TGTGCCAGCAGTGACGGTTATGGCTACACCTTC.

V is TRBV2 and J is TRBJ1-1; TRBD1 aligns across 7 bases. CDR1 SNHLY and CDR2 FYNNEI come from the germline V gene. Germline trimming cut 7 bases from V and 3 bases from J; bases unmatched to any gene: 11. The CDR3 is 15 amino acids. The CDR3 sequence is CASTSSGTEDTEAFF. The CDR3 DNA reads TGTGCCAGCACCTCGTCCGGGACAGAAGACACTGAAGCTTTCTTT.